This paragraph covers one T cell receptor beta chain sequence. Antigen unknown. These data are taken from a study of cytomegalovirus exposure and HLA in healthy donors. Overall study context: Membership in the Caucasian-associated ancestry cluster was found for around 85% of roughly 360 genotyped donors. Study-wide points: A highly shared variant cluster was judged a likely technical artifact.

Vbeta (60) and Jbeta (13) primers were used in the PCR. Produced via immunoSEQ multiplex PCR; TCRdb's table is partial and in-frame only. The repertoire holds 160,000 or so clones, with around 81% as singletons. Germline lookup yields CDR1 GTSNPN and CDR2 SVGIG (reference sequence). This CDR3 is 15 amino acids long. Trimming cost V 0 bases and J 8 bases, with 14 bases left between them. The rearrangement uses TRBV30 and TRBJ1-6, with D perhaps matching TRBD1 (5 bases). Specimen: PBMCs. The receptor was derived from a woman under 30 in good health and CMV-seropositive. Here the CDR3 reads CAWSVRAGWDSPLHF. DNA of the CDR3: TGTGCCTGGAGTGTACGGGCAGGGTGGGATTCACCCCTCCACTTT.